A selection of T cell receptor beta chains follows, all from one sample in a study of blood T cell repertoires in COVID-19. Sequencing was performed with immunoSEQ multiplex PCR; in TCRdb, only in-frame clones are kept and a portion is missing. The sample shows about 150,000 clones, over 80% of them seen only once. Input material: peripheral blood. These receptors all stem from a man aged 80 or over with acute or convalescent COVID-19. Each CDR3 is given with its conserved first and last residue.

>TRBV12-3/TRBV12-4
CASTLFRQTEAFF
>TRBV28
CASRDTSYEQYF
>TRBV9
CASSAKTGTAFTPLHF
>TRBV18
CASSPGGIAYEQYF
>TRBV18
CASSRASADTQYF
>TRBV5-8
CASSLRTTSRTDTQYF
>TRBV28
CASSLPTGRGTEAFF
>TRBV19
CASSIVGTSGRSYEQFF
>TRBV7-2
CASSLVPVAGGPEQFF
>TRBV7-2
CASSLALTGGGYTF
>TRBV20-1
CSASDGTPYGYTF
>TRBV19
CASSIRGNTDTQYF
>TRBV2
CASRTGPSGQPQHF
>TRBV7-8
CASSSLGGQGNNYGYTF
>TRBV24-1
CATRGTGDSYGYTF
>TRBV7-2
CASSLFRENTEAFF
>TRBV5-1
CASSANLAGGETQYF
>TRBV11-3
CASSETGSLSYNEQFF
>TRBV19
CASTFSGANVLTF
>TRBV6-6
CASMRGVYNEQFF
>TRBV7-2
CASSPPIPGETQYF
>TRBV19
CASSKDRVGTEAFF
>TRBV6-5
CATATGYNSPLHF
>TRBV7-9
CASSGVYEQYF
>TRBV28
CASSPPGGVSYTF
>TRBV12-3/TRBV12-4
CASSRGPGHEAFF
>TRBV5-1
CASSLDSNYGYTF
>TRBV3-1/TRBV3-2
CASSLRGAVDEQYF
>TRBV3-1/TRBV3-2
CASSPTQTSDEQYF
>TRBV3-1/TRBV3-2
CASSPRGSNYGYTF
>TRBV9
CASSVLSGENSPLHF
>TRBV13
CASSLSGRATDTQYF
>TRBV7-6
CASTPMDAAGGTDTQYF
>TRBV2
CASRAEFTEAFF
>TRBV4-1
CASSRGTSGGLSTDTQYF
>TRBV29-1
CSVGVAGVYEQYF
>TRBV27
CASSLSVGQGYEQYF
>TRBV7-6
CASSSPYRGRRETQYF
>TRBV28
CASSIRPGTGTYEQYF
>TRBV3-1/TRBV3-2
CASSQSRGAYNEQFF
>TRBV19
CASSPENQETQYF
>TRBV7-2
CASSPPGLNIQYF
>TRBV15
CATSALDRDSYSGANVLTF
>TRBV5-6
CASRAQGAYEQYF
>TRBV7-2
CASSLEGQMNTEAFF
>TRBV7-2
CASSSIAGGPKSDTQYF
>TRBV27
CASSLNAYSAKNIQYF